The next 24 T cell receptor beta chains were all read from a single sample in a study of blood T cell repertoires in COVID-19. Sequenced by immunoSEQ multiplex PCR; TCRdb stores in-frame clones only, minus some. The sample gives approximately 300,000 clones, 70% to 90% of which show up once; 5% to 7.5% is in the top ten. The sample taken for sequencing was peripheral blood. These receptors came from a young man who had recovered from COVID-19.

The chain recombines TRBV27 with TRBJ1-1; D may be TRBD1 (5 bases). V lost 2 bases to trimming and J lost 2 bases, with 9 bases between them. The CDR3 has 14 amino acids. Per germline, CDR1 MNHEY and CDR2 SMNVEV (reference sequence). The CDR3 loop is CASSLTGGNTEAFF. The CDR3 coding sequence is TGTGCCAGCAGTTTAACCGGGGGAAACACTGAAGCTTTCTTT.

This chain connects TRBV7-9 to TRBJ2-3; D might be TRBD2 (5 bases). Germline values: CDR1 SEHNR, CDR2 FQNEAQ (reference sequence). This CDR3 is built from 15 residues. V gave up 5 bases and J gave up 2 bases, with 14 bases separating them. CDR3 amino acids: CASSPTIGLTDTQYF. The CDR3 nucleotides read TGTGCCAGCAGCCCCACAATCGGACTCACAGATACGCAGTATTTT. The whole variable domain, filled in from reference TRBV7-9 and TRBJ2-3, reads DTGVSQNPRHKITKRGQNVTFRCDPISEHNRLYWYRQTLGQGPEFLTYFQNEAQLEKSRLLSDRFSAERPKGSFSTLEIQRTEQGDSAMYLCASSPTIGLTDTQYFGPGTRLTVL.

This clone was found once. The J gene is TRBJ1-5, the V gene TRBV5-5, with D unclear. With 2 bases removed from V and 3 bases from J, the gap between germline ends came to 3 bases. The CDR3 runs to 12 residues. Per germline, CDR1 SGHKS and CDR2 YYEKEE (reference sequence). CDR3 nucleotides: TGTGCCAGCAGCTTCCTCAATCAGCCCCAGCATTTT. Translation: CASSFLNQPQHF.

The V call is TRBV19, the J call TRBJ1-1, with D perhaps TRBD1 (6 bases). Germline loops: CDR1 LNHDA, CDR2 SQIVND (reference sequence). The CDR3 is 15 amino acids. V was trimmed by 3 bases and J by 0 bases, leaving 11 bases between them. Here the CDR3 DNA reads TGTGCCAGTAGTATCCCGACAGGTTTGAACACTGAAGCTTTCTTT. Its protein product is CASSIPTGLNTEAFF.

This chain links TRBV2 with TRBJ1-2; unclear D gene. Trimming stripped 3 bases from V and 5 bases from J, with 10 bases between. This CDR3 comprises 13 residues. The germline V gene encodes CDR1 SNHLY and CDR2 FYNNEI. In DNA form, the CDR3 reads TGTGCCAGCAGTGATGTCGGGTTTTATGGCTACACCTTC. It specifies CASSDVGFYGYTF. Full variable domain (missing parts from reference TRBV2 and TRBJ1-2): EPEVTQTPSHQVTQMGQEVILRCVPISNHLYFYWYRQILGQKVEFLVSFYNNEISEKSEIFDDQFSVERPDGSNFTLKIRSTKLEDSAMYFCASSDVGFYGYTFGSGTRLTVV.

The rearrangement uses TRBV13 and TRBJ1-2; 7 positions agree with TRBD1. The trim removed 4 bases at V and 0 bases at J, leaving 5 bases unmatched. The CDR3 covers 15 residues. Germline values: CDR1 PRHDT, CDR2 FYEKMQ (reference sequence). Here the CDR3 reads CASSSRQGSNYGYTF. For the CDR3, the DNA is TGTGCCAGCAGCTCCCGACAGGGCTCTAACTATGGCTACACCTTC.

The chain links TRBV27 to TRBJ2-1; D remains unclear. This CDR3 is 13 amino acids long. From germline, CDR1 is MNHEY and CDR2 SMNVEV (reference sequence). The V end was cut by 5 bases, the J end by 10 bases, with 15 bases between. The CDR3 region has the DNA TGTGCCAGCAGTCCTCCAAGAGGCCTCGAGCAGTTCTTC. Protein product: CASSPPRGLEQFF.

V and J are TRBV24-1 and TRBJ2-1; 11 positions match TRBD2. Looked up from germline, CDR1 is KGHDR and CDR2 is SFDVKD. The CDR3 is made up of 17 amino acids. The trim removed 3 bases at V and 0 bases at J, leaving 3 bases unmatched. CDR3 amino acids: CATSDITSGSSYNEQFF. DNA for the CDR3: TGTGCCACCAGTGATATAACTAGCGGGAGCTCCTACAATGAGCAGTTCTTC.

V usage is TRBV7-6 and J usage is TRBJ1-1; TRBD1 aligns across 7 bases. V gave up 2 bases and J gave up 9 bases; unmatched junction bases: 3. Germline CDR1 is SGHVS and CDR2 is FNYEAQ. This CDR3 has 12 amino acids. The CDR3 nucleotides read TGTGCCAGCAGCTTACAGGGGGAAAAAGCTTTCTTT. This gives the protein CASSLQGEKAFF.

This clone was detected only once. The chain carries TRBV10-3 and TRBJ2-7; D unresolved. Germline-derived CDR1 and CDR2 are ENHRY and SYGVKD. Trimming shortened V by 9 bases and J by 2 bases, and 8 bases separated the two germline ends. The CDR3 runs to 11 residues. The CDR3 reads CAMAGAYEQYF. CDR3 nucleotides: TGTGCCATGGCAGGCGCCTACGAGCAGTACTTC.

This clone was counted once. The gene calls are TRBV10-3 and TRBJ2-7; 9 nucleotides align to TRBD1. V gave up 7 bases and J gave up 2 bases; unmatched junction bases: 6. The CDR3 is 14 amino acids. The germline CDR1 and CDR2 sequences are ENHRY and SYGVKD. The CDR3 region has the DNA TGTGCCATCACTGGAGGGACAGGGACCTACGAGCAGTACTTC. It is translated as CAITGGTGTYEQYF.

This clone was recorded only once. The V gene is TRBV27, the J gene TRBJ2-3; D unresolved. Trimming left V 6 bases short and J 0 bases short, with 4 bases between. The germline CDR1 and CDR2 sequences are MNHEY and SMNVEV (reference sequence). This CDR3 comprises 12 residues. Written as DNA, the CDR3 is TGTGCCAGCAGGGCTAGCACAGATACGCAGTATTTT. Its protein product is CASRASTDTQYF.

The J gene is TRBJ2-5, the V gene TRBV29-1; D is perhaps TRBD2 (7 bases). This CDR3 contains 14 residues. Trimming stripped 7 bases from V and 3 bases from J, with 18 bases between. The germline CDR1 and CDR2 sequences are SQVTM and ANQGSEA. CDR3 protein: CSGEGEGRKETQYF. The CDR3 DNA sequence: TGCAGCGGTGAGGGGGAGGGACGTAAAGAGACCCAGTACTTC.

The V and J genes are TRBV11-2 and TRBJ2-2; 7 bases are a match to TRBD1. V lost 5 bases, J lost 0 bases, and 3 bases stayed unmatched. This CDR3 is 15 amino acids long. CDR1 and CDR2 (germline): SGHAT, FQNNGV. The CDR3 DNA is TGTGCCAGCAGCGAAGGACAGGCGAACACCGGGGAGCTGTTTTTT. It codes for CASSEGQANTGELFF.

J is TRBJ2-7 and V is TRBV27, with D maybe TRBD2 (5 bases). Germline values: CDR1 MNHEY, CDR2 SMNVEV (reference sequence). Deletions cut 3 bases from V and 6 bases from J, with 15 bases between. The CDR3 is made up of 14 amino acids. CDR3 sequence: CASSFSGIPSEQYF. CDR3 in DNA: TGTGCCAGCAGTTTTTCGGGGATCCCCAGCGAGCAGTACTTC.

This clone was recorded once. The chain joins TRBV28 to TRBJ2-3, with 11 bases that match TRBD1. This CDR3 comprises 16 residues. Germline V lookup: CDR1 MDHEN, CDR2 SYDVKM. V was pared by 5 bases and J by 3 bases, with 7 bases of the junction left unmatched. The CDR3: CASSLPDRGLTDTQYF. The CDR3 bases are TGTGCCAGCAGTCTCCCGGACAGGGGGCTAACAGATACGCAGTATTTT. Drawing the rest from reference TRBV28 and TRBJ2-3, the complete variable domain is DVKVTQSSRYLVKRTGEKVFLECVQDMDHENMFWYRQDPGLGLRLIYFSYDVKMKEKGDIPEGYSVSREKKERFSLILESASTNQTSMYLCASSLPDRGLTDTQYFGPGTRLTVL.

CDR3 nucleotide sequence: TGTGCCAGCAGTCTCCGGGGTAGCGGGGGGGACTACGAGCAGTACTTC. It is translated as CASSLRGSGGDYEQYF. The gene calls are TRBV2 and TRBJ2-7, with 11 bases lining up with TRBD2. Germline-derived CDR1 and CDR2 are SNHLY and FYNNEI. V was pared by 5 bases and J by 3 bases, with 9 bases of the junction left unmatched. The CDR3 is 16 residues long.

V and J are TRBV7-2 and TRBJ1-2, with 11 bases aligning to TRBD1. This CDR3 region has 14 residues. Germline values: CDR1 SGHTA, CDR2 FQGNSA. J was trimmed by 8 bases and V by 3 bases; bases with no gene match: 5. The CDR3 sequence is CASSLDRGLGGYTF. The CDR3 DNA sequence: TGTGCCAGCAGCTTGGACAGGGGGCTTGGAGGCTACACCTTC.

V gene TRBV5-1 combines with J gene TRBJ2-3; 8 bases are shared with TRBD2. Trimming removed 0 bases from V and 4 bases from J; junction bases left unmatched: 10. Germline CDR1 and CDR2: SGHRS and YFSETQ. The CDR3 loop spans 17 amino acids. CDR3 in amino acids: CASSLGTSWVGADTQYF. The DNA of the CDR3 is TGCGCCAGCAGCTTGGGGACTAGCTGGGTCGGGGCAGATACGCAGTATTTT.

This chain uses TRBV11-3 with TRBJ1-1; D possibly corresponds to TRBD1 (5 bases). V shed 1 base and J shed 5 bases, with 8 bases lying between them. This CDR3 contains 13 residues. Germline lookup yields CDR1 SGHNT and CDR2 YENEEA. The CDR3 loop reads CASSLAGETEAFF. CDR3 sequence (DNA): TGTGCCAGCAGCTTAGCGGGGGAGACTGAAGCTTTCTTT.

J is TRBJ1-5 and V is TRBV10-3; unclear D gene. This CDR3 has 14 amino acids. V shed 3 bases and J shed 1 base, with 7 bases lying between them. Germline assignment: CDR1 ENHRY and CDR2 SYGVKD. As DNA, the CDR3 is TGTGCCATCAGTGATCAGAGGAGCAATCAGCCCCAGCATTTT. Encoded protein: CAISDQRSNQPQHF.

The V call is TRBV4-3, the J call TRBJ2-3; a weak D match, TRBD2 (5 bases). The germline V gene encodes CDR1 LGHNA and CDR2 YSLEER. Trimming stripped 0 bases from V and 5 bases from J, with 15 bases between. This CDR3 is built from 16 residues. The CDR3 loop is CASSQDLGIRGDTQYF. The CDR3 nucleotides read TGCGCCAGCAGCCAAGATCTCGGGATCCGGGGAGATACGCAGTATTTT.

Note on this clone: It may be a read error: a sequence one base away is much more abundant. The chain recombines TRBV13 with TRBJ2-7; a possible D gene is TRBD1 (6 bases). Trimming removed 2 bases at V and 1 base at J, with 6 bases between. The germline V gene encodes CDR1 PRHDT and CDR2 FYEKMQ (reference sequence). CDR3 size: 13 residues. The CDR3 region has the DNA TGTGCCAGCAGCTTACAGGGGTCCTACGAGCAGTACTTC. Amino acid sequence: CASSLQGSYEQYF. Looking up the rest from reference TRBV13 and TRBJ2-7 gives the full variable domain: AAGVIQSPRHLIKEKRETATLKCYPIPRHDTVYWYQQGPGQDPQFLISFYEKMQSDKGSIPDRFSAQQFSDYHSELNMSSLELGDSALYFCASSLQGSYEQYFGPGTRLTVT.

The V gene is TRBV14, the J gene TRBJ1-6, with no clear D. V was shortened by 4 bases and J by 0 bases, with 16 bases between the two germline ends. The germline CDR1 and CDR2 sequences are SGHDN and FVKESK. The CDR3 runs 18 residues. CDR3 nucleotides: TGTGCCAGCAGCCCAAGAGCGGGTACAGACTCCTATAATTCACCCCTCCACTTT. Its translation is CASSPRAGTDSYNSPLHF.